This T cell receptor (beta chain) was identified during a study of shared clonotypes between healthy human individuals. With 7 bases removed from V and 3 bases from J, the gap between germline ends came to 15 bases. In germline, CDR1 is PRHDT, CDR2 FYEKMQ (reference sequence). The CDR3 totals 14 residues. Data came from immunoSEQ multiplex PCR; TCRdb stores just in-frame clones and leaves some out. Among some 490,000 clones listed, roughly 80% were seen once. The clonotype originates from a woman aged 40-49 years in good health. Some clones in this sample may be carry-over from other donors' samples. Sequencing was performed on PBMCs. The V and J genes are TRBV13 and TRBJ2-5; weak D call: TRBD1 (5 bases). CDR3 amino acids: CASTPEVGEETQYF. CDR3 nucleotides: TGTGCCAGCACCCCCGAGGTAGGGGAAGAGACCCAGTACTTC.